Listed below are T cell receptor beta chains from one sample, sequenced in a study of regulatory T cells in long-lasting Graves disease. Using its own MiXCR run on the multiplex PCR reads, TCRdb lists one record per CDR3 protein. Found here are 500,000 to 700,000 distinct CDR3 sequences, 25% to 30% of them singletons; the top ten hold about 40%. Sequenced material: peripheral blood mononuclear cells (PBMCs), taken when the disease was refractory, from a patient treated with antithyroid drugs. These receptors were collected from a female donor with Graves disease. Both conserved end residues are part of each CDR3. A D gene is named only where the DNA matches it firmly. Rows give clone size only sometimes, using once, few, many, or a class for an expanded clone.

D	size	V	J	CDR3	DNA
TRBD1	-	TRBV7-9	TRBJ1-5	CASSPQGQDQPQHF	TGTGCCAGCAGCCCACAGGGGCAAGATCAGCCCCAGCATTTT
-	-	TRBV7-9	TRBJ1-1	CASSLSRQTEAFF	TGTGCCAGCAGCTTAAGTAGGCAGACTGAAGCTTTCTTT
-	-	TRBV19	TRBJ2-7	CASSIWLPGIESYEQYF	TGTGCCAGTAGTATTTGGCTCCCGGGGATCGAATCCTACGAGCAGTACTTC
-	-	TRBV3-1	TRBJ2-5	CASSRRHYGETQYF	TGTGCCAGCAGCCGACGACATTATGGAGAGACCCAGTACTTC
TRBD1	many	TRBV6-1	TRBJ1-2	CASSAQEQGAFYGYTF	TGTGCCAGCAGTGCACAAGAACAGGGGGCGTTCTATGGCTACACCTTC
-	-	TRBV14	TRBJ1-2	CASSPELFGVYGYTF	TGTGCCAGCAGCCCGGAACTCTTCGGGGTCTATGGCTACACCTTC
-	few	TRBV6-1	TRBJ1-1	CASTSGVTNTEAFF	TGTGCCAGCACCAGTGGGGTCACGAACACTGAAGCTTTCTTT
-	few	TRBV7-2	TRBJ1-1	CASSSSPGAYTEAFF	TGTGCCAGCAGCAGTTCTCCGGGGGCTTACACTGAAGCTTTCTTT
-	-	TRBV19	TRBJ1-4	CASSIRTFPNEKLFF	TGTGCCAGTAGTATCAGGACATTCCCTAATGAAAAACTGTTTTTT
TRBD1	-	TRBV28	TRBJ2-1	CASSGQGAVKQFF	TGTGCCAGCAGTGGACAGGGGGCGGTTAAGCAGTTCTTC